This is a list of T cell receptor beta chains from one sample in a study of blood T cell repertoires in COVID-19. Sequenced by immunoSEQ multiplex PCR; TCRdb stores in-frame clones only, minus some. Of around 16,000 clones listed, 89% are singletons. Specimen: peripheral blood. The receptors were sampled from an elderly man with acute or convalescent COVID-19. CDR3s include the opening cysteine and the closing phenylalanine or tryptophan. A D gene is named only where the DNA matches it firmly. The size of a clone is reported for some rows only, either as once, few or many, or as a class for expanded clones.

v_gene: TRBV9; d_gene: TRBD2; abundance: NA; j_gene: TRBJ2-1; CDR3nt: TGTGCCAGCAGCGCCGGGACTAGCGGGCCCTACAATGAGCAGTTCTTC; CDR3aa: CASSAGTSGPYNEQFF
v_gene: TRBV13; d_gene: TRBD1; abundance: NA; j_gene: TRBJ1-2; CDR3nt: TGTGCCAGCAGCTTAGAGGCCGGGGACAGTAACTATGGCTACACCTTC; CDR3aa: CASSLEAGDSNYGYTF
v_gene: TRBV18; d_gene: NA; abundance: NA; j_gene: TRBJ1-2; CDR3nt: TGTGCCAGCTCACCAGACAGCCTTGGTGGCTACACCTTC; CDR3aa: CASSPDSLGGYTF
v_gene: TRBV2; d_gene: TRBD1; abundance: NA; j_gene: TRBJ2-7; CDR3nt: TGTGCCAGCAGGCTGAGTAGGACAGGGGCCTGGGGCGAGCAGTACTTC; CDR3aa: CASRLSRTGAWGEQYF
v_gene: TRBV18; d_gene: TRBD1; abundance: NA; j_gene: TRBJ2-2; CDR3nt: TGTGCCAGCGACAGGGCGAACACCGGGGAGCTGTTTTTT; CDR3aa: CASDRANTGELFF
v_gene: TRBV25-1; d_gene: TRBD1; abundance: NA; j_gene: TRBJ2-1; CDR3nt: TGTGCCAGCGGCCCGGGACAGGGGTACAATGAGCAGTTCTTC; CDR3aa: CASGPGQGYNEQFF
v_gene: TRBV11-1; d_gene: NA; abundance: NA; j_gene: TRBJ1-2; CDR3nt: TGTGCCAGCAGCCTCGACAGGACTAACTATGGCTACACCTTC; CDR3aa: CASSLDRTNYGYTF
v_gene: TRBV11-2; d_gene: NA; abundance: once; j_gene: TRBJ1-2; CDR3nt: TGTGCCAGCAGCACTAACACCTTGGGGCAAGGCTATGGCTACACCTTC; CDR3aa: CASSTNTLGQGYGYTF
v_gene: TRBV5-4; d_gene: TRBD1; abundance: NA; j_gene: TRBJ1-2; CDR3nt: TGTGCCAGCAGTTTGGAAGTGGGACAGGGAGCTGGCTACACCTTC; CDR3aa: CASSLEVGQGAGYTF
v_gene: TRBV9; d_gene: TRBD1; abundance: NA; j_gene: TRBJ2-2; CDR3nt: TGTGCCAGCAGCAAATCACAGGGGGTGAACACCGGGGAGCTGTTTTTT; CDR3aa: CASSKSQGVNTGELFF
v_gene: TRBV25-1; d_gene: NA; abundance: NA; j_gene: TRBJ2-3; CDR3nt: TGTGCCAGCAGTAGCGGTACAGATACGCAGTATTTT; CDR3aa: CASSSGTDTQYF
v_gene: TRBV14; d_gene: NA; abundance: NA; j_gene: TRBJ1-3; CDR3nt: TGTGCCAGCAGCCAGGACCCGGGGGACACCATATATTTT; CDR3aa: CASSQDPGDTIYF
v_gene: TRBV5-1; d_gene: NA; abundance: NA; j_gene: TRBJ1-5; CDR3nt: TGCGCCAGCAGCTTGGGGGACTTTGGTGGCCAGCATTTT; CDR3aa: CASSLGDFGGQHF
v_gene: TRBV5-1; d_gene: NA; abundance: NA; j_gene: TRBJ1-3; CDR3nt: TGCGCCAGCAGCCCCGGGGGTACTGGAAACACCATATATTTT; CDR3aa: CASSPGGTGNTIYF
v_gene: TRBV30; d_gene: NA; abundance: NA; j_gene: TRBJ1-4; CDR3nt: TGTGCCTGGAGTTTTCAGGGGCGGGAAAAACTGTTTTTT; CDR3aa: CAWSFQGREKLFF
v_gene: TRBV19; d_gene: NA; abundance: NA; j_gene: TRBJ1-5; CDR3nt: TGTGCCAGTAGTCCGGGTGGACAGTCCCGAAATTTT; CDR3aa: CASSPGGQSRNF
v_gene: TRBV19; d_gene: NA; abundance: once; j_gene: TRBJ1-5; CDR3nt: TGTGCCAGTAGCCTGCAGGAGGGATTCCCTAATCAGCCCCAGCATTTT; CDR3aa: CASSLQEGFPNQPQHF
v_gene: TRBV28; d_gene: NA; abundance: few; j_gene: TRBJ1-3; CDR3nt: TGTGCCAGCAGTCCTCCTACGATTGACTCTGGAAACACCATATATTTT; CDR3aa: CASSPPTIDSGNTIYF
v_gene: TRBV3-1/TRBV3-2; d_gene: NA; abundance: NA; j_gene: TRBJ1-1; CDR3nt: TGTGCCAGCAGCCAAGATGGGGGGGGAGGTCCTGAAGCTTTCTTT; CDR3aa: CASSQDGGGGPEAFF
v_gene: TRBV5-6; d_gene: TRBD1; abundance: NA; j_gene: TRBJ1-4; CDR3nt: TGTGCCAGCAGCTTGGAAGGGACAGGGGATGAAAAACTGTTTTTT; CDR3aa: CASSLEGTGDEKLFF
v_gene: TRBV30; d_gene: TRBD1; abundance: NA; j_gene: TRBJ1-2; CDR3nt: TGTGCCTGGACCCCGACAGGGGCTTATGGCTACACCTTC; CDR3aa: CAWTPTGAYGYTF
v_gene: TRBV7-9; d_gene: TRBD1; abundance: NA; j_gene: TRBJ1-1; CDR3nt: TGTGCCAGCAGCGATGTGATAGGGACAGCGATCTTGAACACTGAAGCTTTCTTT; CDR3aa: CASSDVIGTAILNTEAFF
v_gene: TRBV19; d_gene: NA; abundance: NA; j_gene: TRBJ2-3; CDR3nt: TGTGCCAGTAGTATAGGGCTCACAGATACGCAGTATTTT; CDR3aa: CASSIGLTDTQYF
v_gene: TRBV4-1; d_gene: NA; abundance: NA; j_gene: TRBJ2-1; CDR3nt: TGCGCCAGCAGCCACCTAGTGCCCTCCAATGAGCAGTTCTTC; CDR3aa: CASSHLVPSNEQFF
v_gene: TRBV6-5; d_gene: NA; abundance: NA; j_gene: TRBJ1-5; CDR3nt: TGTGCCACCAGCCGTGAGGTGAATCAGCCCCAGCATTTT; CDR3aa: CATSREVNQPQHF
v_gene: TRBV18; d_gene: TRBD1; abundance: NA; j_gene: TRBJ1-1; CDR3nt: TGTGCCAGCTCACCGGGACAGGTTAACACTGAAGCTTTCTTT; CDR3aa: CASSPGQVNTEAFF
v_gene: TRBV29-1; d_gene: TRBD1; abundance: NA; j_gene: TRBJ1-1; CDR3nt: TGCAGCGTCAAATGGGACAGGAGGAACACTGAAGCTTTCTTT; CDR3aa: CSVKWDRRNTEAFF
v_gene: TRBV2; d_gene: NA; abundance: NA; j_gene: TRBJ2-4; CDR3nt: TGTGCCAGCGAGGGAGGGACAGGAGCCAAAAACATTCAGTACTTC; CDR3aa: CASEGGTGAKNIQYF
v_gene: TRBV7-2; d_gene: NA; abundance: NA; j_gene: TRBJ2-3; CDR3nt: TGTGCCAGCAGCTTAGGGGGGCCGACAGATACGCAGTATTTT; CDR3aa: CASSLGGPTDTQYF
v_gene: TRBV19; d_gene: NA; abundance: NA; j_gene: TRBJ1-4; CDR3nt: TGTGCCAGTAGTAAAGTCCTGGGCGCTACTAATGAAAAACTGTTTTTT; CDR3aa: CASSKVLGATNEKLFF
v_gene: TRBV19; d_gene: NA; abundance: NA; j_gene: TRBJ1-2; CDR3nt: TGTGCCAGTAGTCCCTCCTCCCGGACGGCGGGAACGACTAACTATGGCTACACCTTC; CDR3aa: CASSPSSRTAGTTNYGYTF
v_gene: TRBV7-3; d_gene: TRBD1; abundance: NA; j_gene: TRBJ2-3; CDR3nt: TGTGCCAGCAGCTTAAGGACAGGGGTCACAGATACGCAGTATTTT; CDR3aa: CASSLRTGVTDTQYF
v_gene: TRBV5-4; d_gene: NA; abundance: NA; j_gene: TRBJ1-1; CDR3nt: TGTGCCAGCAGCTTATACGGACTCTCGAACACTGAAGCTTTCTTT; CDR3aa: CASSLYGLSNTEAFF
v_gene: TRBV7-8; d_gene: NA; abundance: NA; j_gene: TRBJ1-5; CDR3nt: TGTGCCAGCAGTTCAACTAATAGCAATCAGCCCCAGCATTTT; CDR3aa: CASSSTNSNQPQHF
v_gene: TRBV6-2/TRBV6-3; d_gene: NA; abundance: few; j_gene: TRBJ1-5; CDR3nt: TGTGCCAGCAGTTACTGGGGGCAGGGTCAGCCCCAGCATTTT; CDR3aa: CASSYWGQGQPQHF
v_gene: TRBV19; d_gene: TRBD2; abundance: NA; j_gene: TRBJ2-1; CDR3nt: TGTGCCAGTAGTGTGAGCGGGAGGGGCGTTGGGCAGTTCTTC; CDR3aa: CASSVSGRGVGQFF
v_gene: TRBV7-8; d_gene: NA; abundance: NA; j_gene: TRBJ2-7; CDR3nt: TGTGCCAGCACCGCGGGGTTCTACGAGCAGTACTTC; CDR3aa: CASTAGFYEQYF
v_gene: TRBV2; d_gene: NA; abundance: NA; j_gene: TRBJ1-5; CDR3nt: TGTGCCAGCAGTGGAAACCGATGGGGCTATAGCAATCAGCCCCAGCATTTT; CDR3aa: CASSGNRWGYSNQPQHF
v_gene: TRBV12-5; d_gene: NA; abundance: NA; j_gene: TRBJ2-2; CDR3nt: TGTGCTAGTGGTGTCCAGGGGTACGGGGAGCTGTTTTTT; CDR3aa: CASGVQGYGELFF
v_gene: TRBV2; d_gene: NA; abundance: few; j_gene: TRBJ2-7; CDR3nt: TGTGCCAGCAGTGAAGTGGGAAGATACGGGGGGCCCTCCTACGAGCAGTACTTC; CDR3aa: CASSEVGRYGGPSYEQYF
v_gene: TRBV2; d_gene: NA; abundance: NA; j_gene: TRBJ1-1; CDR3nt: TGTGCCAGCAGACCTGTTTTACAGGGGAACACTGAAGCTTTCTTT; CDR3aa: CASRPVLQGNTEAFF
v_gene: TRBV21-1; d_gene: NA; abundance: few; j_gene: TRBJ2-7; CDR3nt: TGTGCCAGCAGCAAAGGGACAGGCACCTACGAGCAGTACTTC; CDR3aa: CASSKGTGTYEQYF
v_gene: TRBV6-5; d_gene: NA; abundance: NA; j_gene: TRBJ1-2; CDR3nt: TGTGCCAGCAGGACATCCACACCTTACTATGGCTACACCTTC; CDR3aa: CASRTSTPYYGYTF
v_gene: TRBV2; d_gene: TRBD1; abundance: NA; j_gene: TRBJ2-5; CDR3nt: TGTGCCAGCAGGAGAAGACCGGGACAGGGGGAAGAGACCCAGTACTTC; CDR3aa: CASRRRPGQGEETQYF
v_gene: TRBV4-1; d_gene: NA; abundance: NA; j_gene: TRBJ2-7; CDR3nt: TGCGCCTCCCAGGGGTCCCTAGGGACCCCCTACGAGCAGTACTTC; CDR3aa: CASQGSLGTPYEQYF
v_gene: TRBV5-4; d_gene: NA; abundance: NA; j_gene: TRBJ1-1; CDR3nt: TGTGCCAGCAGCTTTCAGGGATCTGGCACTGAAGCTTTCTTT; CDR3aa: CASSFQGSGTEAFF
v_gene: TRBV6-5; d_gene: TRBD1; abundance: NA; j_gene: TRBJ1-6; CDR3nt: TGTGCCAGCGCAGGACAGGGGAGGAATTCACCCCTCCACTTT; CDR3aa: CASAGQGRNSPLHF
v_gene: TRBV24-1; d_gene: TRBD2; abundance: NA; j_gene: TRBJ2-3; CDR3nt: TGTGCCACCAGTGGAGGCGGGGGGCAGGGAGATACGCAGTATTTT; CDR3aa: CATSGGGGQGDTQYF
v_gene: TRBV9; d_gene: TRBD1; abundance: NA; j_gene: TRBJ1-2; CDR3nt: TGTGCCAGCAGCCGGACAGGGATCTATGGCTACACCTTC; CDR3aa: CASSRTGIYGYTF
v_gene: TRBV19; d_gene: TRBD1; abundance: NA; j_gene: TRBJ1-3; CDR3nt: TGTGCCAGTATCAAGGGACAGGGGAGAAGTGGAAACACCATATATTTT; CDR3aa: CASIKGQGRSGNTIYF
v_gene: TRBV2; d_gene: NA; abundance: NA; j_gene: TRBJ2-5; CDR3nt: TGTGCCAGCAGTGAAGCGAAGATAGGACGGCCACGGGGAGAGACCCAGTACTTC; CDR3aa: CASSEAKIGRPRGETQYF
v_gene: TRBV21-1; d_gene: NA; abundance: NA; j_gene: TRBJ2-7; CDR3nt: TGTGCCAGCAGCAAAGTTGGCAACTACGAGCAGTACTTC; CDR3aa: CASSKVGNYEQYF
v_gene: TRBV19; d_gene: NA; abundance: NA; j_gene: TRBJ2-2; CDR3nt: TGTGCCAGTAGTATCCTTCTAGGCGGCGGGGAGCTGTTTTTT; CDR3aa: CASSILLGGGELFF
v_gene: TRBV12-5; d_gene: TRBD1; abundance: NA; j_gene: TRBJ1-1; CDR3nt: TGTGCTAGTGGTTTGATTCTGACCCCAGGGGGCACTGAAGCTTTCTTT; CDR3aa: CASGLILTPGGTEAFF
v_gene: TRBV2; d_gene: TRBD2; abundance: NA; j_gene: TRBJ2-1; CDR3nt: TGTGCCAGCAGTCCATCTAGCGGGGGCTACAATGAGCAGTTCTTC; CDR3aa: CASSPSSGGYNEQFF
v_gene: TRBV9; d_gene: NA; abundance: NA; j_gene: TRBJ1-1; CDR3nt: TGTGCCAGCAGCGCCCTCGGGGGAAGAACTGAAGCTTTCTTT; CDR3aa: CASSALGGRTEAFF
v_gene: TRBV2; d_gene: TRBD1; abundance: NA; j_gene: TRBJ1-1; CDR3nt: TGTGCCAGCAGTGAGGGACAGGGTCGAGCTTTCTTT; CDR3aa: CASSEGQGRAFF
v_gene: TRBV7-7; d_gene: TRBD1; abundance: few; j_gene: TRBJ2-7; CDR3nt: TGTGCTAGCAGCCTAATGACAGGGAACGAGCAGTACTTC; CDR3aa: CASSLMTGNEQYF